This T cell receptor beta chain was captured in a study of CD4 and CD8 cells across lung adenocarcinoma regions. Via MiXCR, TCRdb re-called the PCR reads, giving one row per CDR3 protein. The sample lists some 27,000 distinct CDR3 sequences, around 53% occurring once. For this clonotype: The junction shows a germline mismatch at one end, possibly a read error.

The patients had localized lung adenocarcinoma, a non-small cell subtype. This CDR3 contains 14 residues. The germline V gene encodes CDR1 WNHNN and CDR2 SYGVQD (reference sequence). What was sequenced was CD8+ T cells from the center of a lung tumor. This TCR was sampled from a male donor with lung adenocarcinoma. The CD4 and CD8 labels of this study may be unreliable. The genes are TRBV10-1 and TRBJ2-3; the D is unclear. The CDR3 reads CASSDRHAPETQYF. CDR3 nucleotides: TGCGCCAGCAGTGACAGACATGCCCCAGAGACCCAGTATTTC.